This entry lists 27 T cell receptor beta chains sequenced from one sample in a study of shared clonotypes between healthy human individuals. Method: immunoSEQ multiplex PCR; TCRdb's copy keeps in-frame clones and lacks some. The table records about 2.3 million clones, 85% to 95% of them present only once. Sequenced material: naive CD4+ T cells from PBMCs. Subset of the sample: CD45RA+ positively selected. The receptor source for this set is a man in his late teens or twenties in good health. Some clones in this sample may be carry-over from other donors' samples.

CDR3 sequence reads: CAWSGTGDEQYF. CDR3 nucleotide sequence: TGTGCCTGGAGTGGGACAGGGGACGAGCAGTACTTC. V is TRBV30 and J is TRBJ2-7; 9 nucleotides agree with TRBD1. Germline V lookup: CDR1 GTSNPN, CDR2 SVGIG (reference sequence). The trim removed 1 base at V and 5 bases at J, leaving 0 bases unmatched. CDR3 length: 12 amino acids.

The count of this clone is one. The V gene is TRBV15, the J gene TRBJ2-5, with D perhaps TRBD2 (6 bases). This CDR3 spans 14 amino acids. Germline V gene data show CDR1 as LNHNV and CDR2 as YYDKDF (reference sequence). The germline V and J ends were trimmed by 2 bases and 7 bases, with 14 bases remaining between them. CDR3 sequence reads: CATSRSGPAVTQYF. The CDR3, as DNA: TGTGCCACCAGCAGAAGCGGGCCCGCGGTGACCCAGTACTTC.

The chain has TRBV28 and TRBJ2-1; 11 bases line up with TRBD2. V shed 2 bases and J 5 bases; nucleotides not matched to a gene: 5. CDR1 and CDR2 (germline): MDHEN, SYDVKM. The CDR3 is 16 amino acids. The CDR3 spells CASSLPGLAAHNEQFF. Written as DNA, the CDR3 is TGTGCCAGCAGTTTACCGGGACTAGCGGCGCACAATGAGCAGTTCTTC.

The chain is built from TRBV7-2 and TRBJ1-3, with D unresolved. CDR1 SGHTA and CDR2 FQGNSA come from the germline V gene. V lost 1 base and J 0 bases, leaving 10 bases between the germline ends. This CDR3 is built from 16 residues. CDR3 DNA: TGTGCCAGCAGCTTAGGCCAGCTTCACTCTGGAAACACCATATATTTT. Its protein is CASSLGQLHSGNTIYF.

This CDR3 reads CASSDRTGWLPDTQYF. The CDR3 DNA follows: TGTGCCAGCAGTGATCGGACAGGGTGGCTCCCAGATACGCAGTATTTT. V and J are TRBV6-1 and TRBJ2-3; 8 bases match TRBD1. The CDR3 has 16 amino acids. V shed 3 bases, J shed 4 bases, and the junction held 9 bases outside the gene matches. Germline V lookup: CDR1 MNHNS, CDR2 SASEGT.

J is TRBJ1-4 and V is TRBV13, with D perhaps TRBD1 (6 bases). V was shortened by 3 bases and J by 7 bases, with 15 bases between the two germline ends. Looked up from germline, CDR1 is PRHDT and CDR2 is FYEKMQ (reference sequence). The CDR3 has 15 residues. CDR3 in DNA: TGTGCCAGCAGCTTCACGACAGGTCCCGGTGAAAAACTGTTTTTT. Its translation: CASSFTTGPGEKLFF.

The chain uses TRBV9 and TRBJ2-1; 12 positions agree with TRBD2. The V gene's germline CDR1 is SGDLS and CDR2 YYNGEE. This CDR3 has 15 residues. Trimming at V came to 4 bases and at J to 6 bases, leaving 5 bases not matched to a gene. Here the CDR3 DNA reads TGTGCCAGCAGCACCAGGACTAGCGGGATCAATGAGCAGTTCTTC. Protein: CASSTRTSGINEQFF.

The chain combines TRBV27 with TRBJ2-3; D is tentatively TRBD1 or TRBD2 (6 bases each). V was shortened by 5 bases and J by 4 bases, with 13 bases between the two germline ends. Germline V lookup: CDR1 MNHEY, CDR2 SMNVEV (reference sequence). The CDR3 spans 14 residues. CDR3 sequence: CASSNPRGPDTQYF. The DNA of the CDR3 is TGTGCCAGCAGTAACCCCCGGGGGCCAGATACGCAGTATTTT.

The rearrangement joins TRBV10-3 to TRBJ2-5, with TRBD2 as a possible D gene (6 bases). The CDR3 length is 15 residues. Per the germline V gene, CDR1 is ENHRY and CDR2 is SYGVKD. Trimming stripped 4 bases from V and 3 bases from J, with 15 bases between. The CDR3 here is CAISATGTAKETQYF. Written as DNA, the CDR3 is TGTGCCATCAGTGCCACCGGGACTGCTAAAGAGACCCAGTACTTC.

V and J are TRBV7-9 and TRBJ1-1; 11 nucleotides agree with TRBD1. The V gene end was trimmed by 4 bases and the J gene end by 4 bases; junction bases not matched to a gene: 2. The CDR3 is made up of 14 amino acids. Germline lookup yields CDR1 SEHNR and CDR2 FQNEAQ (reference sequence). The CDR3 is CASSSGTGGTEAFF. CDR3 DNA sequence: TGTGCCAGCAGCTCCGGGACAGGGGGCACTGAAGCTTTCTTT. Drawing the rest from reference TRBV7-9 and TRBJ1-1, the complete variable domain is DTGVSQNPRHKITKRGQNVTFRCDPISEHNRLYWYRQTLGQGPEFLTYFQNEAQLEKSRLLSDRFSAERPKGSFSTLEIQRTEQGDSAMYLCASSSGTGGTEAFFGQGTRLTVV.

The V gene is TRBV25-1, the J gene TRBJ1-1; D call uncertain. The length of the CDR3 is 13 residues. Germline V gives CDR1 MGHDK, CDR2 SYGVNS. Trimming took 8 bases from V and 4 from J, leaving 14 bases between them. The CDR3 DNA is TGTGCCAGCGGAAGCCTGGTCGGCACTGAAGCTTTCTTT. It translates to CASGSLVGTEAFF.

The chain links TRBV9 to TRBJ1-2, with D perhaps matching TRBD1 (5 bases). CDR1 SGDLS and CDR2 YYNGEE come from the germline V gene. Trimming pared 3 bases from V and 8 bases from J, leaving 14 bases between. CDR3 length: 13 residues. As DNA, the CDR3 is TGTGCCAGCAGCGCCCAGACAGTCCGGGGCTACACCTTC. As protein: CASSAQTVRGYTF.

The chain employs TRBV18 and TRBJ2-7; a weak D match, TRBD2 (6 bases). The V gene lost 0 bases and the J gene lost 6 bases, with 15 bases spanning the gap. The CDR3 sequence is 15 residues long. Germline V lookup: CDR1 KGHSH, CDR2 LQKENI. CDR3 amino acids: CASSPPGRAGGEQYF. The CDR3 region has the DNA TGTGCCAGCTCACCACCGGGCAGGGCCGGGGGCGAGCAGTACTTC.

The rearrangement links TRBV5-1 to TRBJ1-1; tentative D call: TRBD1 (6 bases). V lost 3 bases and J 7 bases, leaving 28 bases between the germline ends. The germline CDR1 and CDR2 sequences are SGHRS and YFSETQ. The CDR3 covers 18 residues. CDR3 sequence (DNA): TGCGCCAGCAGCTCCCCGTTGGGGAACAGGGCGTCCCGGGGTGAAGCTTTCTTT. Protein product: CASSSPLGNRASRGEAFF.

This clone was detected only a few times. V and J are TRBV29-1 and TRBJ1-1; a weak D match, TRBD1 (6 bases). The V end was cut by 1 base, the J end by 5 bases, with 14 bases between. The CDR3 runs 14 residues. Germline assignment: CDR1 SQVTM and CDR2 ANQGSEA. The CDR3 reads CSVEVGGRGTEAFF. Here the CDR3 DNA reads TGCAGCGTTGAAGTTGGGGGGCGAGGAACTGAAGCTTTCTTT.

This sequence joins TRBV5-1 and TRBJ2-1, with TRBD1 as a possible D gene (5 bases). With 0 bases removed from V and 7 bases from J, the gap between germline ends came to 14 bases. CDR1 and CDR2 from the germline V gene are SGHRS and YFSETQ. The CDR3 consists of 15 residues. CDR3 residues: CASSLGPSRGNEQFF. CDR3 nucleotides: TGCGCCAGCAGCTTGGGACCTAGTAGGGGAAATGAGCAGTTCTTC.

The CDR3 loop reads CASSLATSGRAFSFDTQYF. The DNA for the CDR3 is TGCGCCAGCAGCTTAGCGACTAGCGGGAGAGCCTTTAGCTTCGATACGCAGTATTTT. The V call is TRBV5-1, the J call TRBJ2-3; 12 nucleotides align to TRBD2. Trimming at V came to 2 bases and at J to 6 bases, leaving 16 bases not matched to a gene. CDR1 and CDR2 (germline): SGHRS, YFSETQ. The CDR3 consists of 19 residues.

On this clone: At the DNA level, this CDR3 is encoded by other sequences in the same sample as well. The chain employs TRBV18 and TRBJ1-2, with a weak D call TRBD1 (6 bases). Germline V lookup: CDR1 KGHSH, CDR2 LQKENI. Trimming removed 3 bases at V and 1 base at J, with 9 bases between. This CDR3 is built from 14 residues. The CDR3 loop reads CASSPMDSNYGYTF. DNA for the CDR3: TGTGCCAGCTCACCCATGGACAGTAACTATGGCTACACCTTC.

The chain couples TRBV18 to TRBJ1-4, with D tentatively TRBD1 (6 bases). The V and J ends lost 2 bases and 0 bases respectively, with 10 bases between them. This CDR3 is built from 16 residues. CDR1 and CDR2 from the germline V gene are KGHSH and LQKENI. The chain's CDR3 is CASSPARGATNEKLFF. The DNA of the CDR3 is TGTGCCAGCTCACCAGCCAGGGGCGCAACTAATGAAAAACTGTTTTTT. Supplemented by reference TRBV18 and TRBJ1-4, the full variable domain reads NAGVMQNPRHLVRRRGQEARLRCSPMKGHSHVYWYRQLPEEGLKFMVYLQKENIIDESGMPKERFSAEFPKEGPSILRIQQVVRGDSAAYFCASSPARGATNEKLFFGSGTQLSVL.

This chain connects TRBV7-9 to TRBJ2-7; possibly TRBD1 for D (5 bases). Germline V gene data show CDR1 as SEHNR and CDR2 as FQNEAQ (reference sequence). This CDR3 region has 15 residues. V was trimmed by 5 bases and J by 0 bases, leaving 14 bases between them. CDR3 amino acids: CASSRTGRASYEQYF. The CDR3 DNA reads TGTGCCAGCAGCCGGACGGGCAGGGCCTCCTACGAGCAGTACTTC.

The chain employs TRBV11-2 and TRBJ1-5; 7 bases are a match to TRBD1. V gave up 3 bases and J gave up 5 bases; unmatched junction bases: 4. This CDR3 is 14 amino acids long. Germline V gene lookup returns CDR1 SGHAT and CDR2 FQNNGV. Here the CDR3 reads CASSLTGTDQPQHF. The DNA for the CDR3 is TGTGCCAGCAGCTTGACCGGGACAGATCAGCCCCAGCATTTT.

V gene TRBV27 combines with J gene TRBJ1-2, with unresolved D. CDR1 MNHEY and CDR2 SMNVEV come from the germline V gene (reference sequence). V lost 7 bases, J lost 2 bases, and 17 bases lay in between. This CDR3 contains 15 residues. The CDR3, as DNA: TGTGCCAGCACCCAAATAGGTCTCGGGAACTATGGCTACACCTTC. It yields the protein CASTQIGLGNYGYTF.

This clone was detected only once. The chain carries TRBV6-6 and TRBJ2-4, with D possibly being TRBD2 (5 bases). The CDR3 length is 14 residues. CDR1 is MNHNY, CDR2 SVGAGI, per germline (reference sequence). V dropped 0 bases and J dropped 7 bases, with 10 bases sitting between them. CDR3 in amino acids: CASSYSGPGNIQYF. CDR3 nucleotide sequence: TGTGCCAGCAGTTACTCTGGGCCGGGGAACATTCAGTACTTC.

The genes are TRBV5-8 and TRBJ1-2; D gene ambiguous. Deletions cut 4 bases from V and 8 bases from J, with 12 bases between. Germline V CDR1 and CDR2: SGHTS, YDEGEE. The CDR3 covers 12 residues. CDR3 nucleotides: TGTGCCAGCAGCCCCTCGGTTTGGGGCTACACCTTC. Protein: CASSPSVWGYTF.

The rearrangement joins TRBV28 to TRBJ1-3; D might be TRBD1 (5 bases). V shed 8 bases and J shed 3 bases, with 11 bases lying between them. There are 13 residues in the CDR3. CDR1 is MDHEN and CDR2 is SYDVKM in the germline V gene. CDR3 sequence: CASVGGDGNTIYF. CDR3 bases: TGTGCCAGCGTTGGGGGGGATGGAAACACCATATATTTT.

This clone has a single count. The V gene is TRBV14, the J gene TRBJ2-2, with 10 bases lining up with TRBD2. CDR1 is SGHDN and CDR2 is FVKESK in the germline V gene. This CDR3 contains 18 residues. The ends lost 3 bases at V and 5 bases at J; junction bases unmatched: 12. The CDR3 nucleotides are TGTGCCAGCAGCCAGGGGTCGAGCGGGAGGGCCTGGACCGGGGAGCTGTTTTTT. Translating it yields CASSQGSSGRAWTGELFF.

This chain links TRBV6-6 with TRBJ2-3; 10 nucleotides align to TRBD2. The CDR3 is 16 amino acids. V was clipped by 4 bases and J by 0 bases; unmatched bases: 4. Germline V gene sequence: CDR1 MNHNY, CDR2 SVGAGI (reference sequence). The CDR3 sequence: CASSSWTSGSTDTQYF. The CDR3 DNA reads TGTGCCAGCAGTTCTTGGACTAGCGGTAGCACAGATACGCAGTATTTT.